This note documents a single T cell receptor (beta chain) sequence. These data come from a study of T cell changes during pregnancy in multiple sclerosis. Some clones are missing from TCRdb's copy, which holds only in-frame ones; the method was immunoSEQ multiplex PCR. The sample shows 38,000 or so clones, around nine tenths of them seen only once. Per germline, CDR1 SGHTS and CDR2 YDEGEE. The junction had 12 bases not matched to a gene; V was cut back by 4 bases and J by 3 bases. This CDR3 spans 16 amino acids. The chain carries TRBV5-8 and TRBJ2-7; TRBD1 agrees at 8 bases. The receptor was derived from a female donor with multiple sclerosis, enrolled in a pregnancy study. This specimen consisted of CD4+ T cells from peripheral blood mononuclear cells, obtained in the third trimester of pregnancy. CDR3 loop: CASSLYPGTGVYEQYF. The CDR3 DNA reads TGTGCCAGCAGCCTTTACCCCGGGACAGGAGTCTACGAGCAGTACTTC.